These T cell receptor beta chains were read from a single sample in a study of T cell repertoires in cytomegalovirus infection. No antigen has been assigned to these receptors. TCRdb processed the reads anew with MiXCR; each CDR3 protein has one entry. This table has 300,000 to 400,000 distinct CDR3 sequences, around 25% appearing once. The sequenced sample was cultured PBMCs, obtained from culture after CMV antigen stimulation. The receptors come from a human donor in good health (CMV status not recorded). Some clones in this sample may be carry-over from other donors' samples. Both conserved end residues are part of each CDR3.

V gene: TRBV9
CDR3 protein: CASSITGNWGYTF

V gene: TRBV25-1
CDR3 protein: CASSDSLGVVYF

V gene: TRBV2
CDR3 protein: CASSAQNQPQHF

V gene: TRBV6-5
CDR3 protein: CASSFLAGGPYNEQFF

V gene: TRBV11-2
CDR3 protein: CASSLLQGAAYGYTF

V gene: TRBV5-1
CDR3 protein: CASSLGLALETQYF

V gene: TRBV7-9
CDR3 protein: CASETGEASGNTIYF

V gene: TRBV7-9
CDR3 protein: CASRAGTDGYTF

V gene: TRBV7-2
CDR3 protein: CASSFRPLAGSPQETQYF

V gene: TRBV27
CDR3 protein: CASRDRGRDEKLFF

V gene: TRBV27
CDR3 protein: CASSLRSGRDTEAFF

V gene: TRBV7-6
CDR3 protein: CASSSGGDAGSEQFF

V gene: TRBV4-2
CDR3 protein: CASSQERSGANVLTF

V gene: TRBV6-1
CDR3 protein: CASSLTGANTGELFF

V gene: TRBV7-2
CDR3 protein: CASSLTGVSEAFF

V gene: TRBV7-2
CDR3 protein: CASSPRDRRDTQYF

V gene: TRBV12-3/TRBV12-4
CDR3 protein: CASTLSENNEQFF

V gene: TRBV29-1
CDR3 protein: CSVRDAGGEQYF

V gene: TRBV9
CDR3 protein: CASSVGQMSSGNTIYF

V gene: TRBV10-3
CDR3 protein: CAISDVSGRPTGELFF

V gene: TRBV7-2
CDR3 protein: CASSLWFRTSGSSEQYF

V gene: TRBV7-2
CDR3 protein: CASSARGQGAAGANVLTF

V gene: TRBV7-8
CDR3 protein: CASSLTGVKREAFF

V gene: TRBV20-1
CDR3 protein: CSATRGLGETQYF

V gene: TRBV5-6
CDR3 protein: CASSSRGEVLNEKFF

V gene: TRBV28
CDR3 protein: CASSFIDRVVRTEAFF

V gene: TRBV6-2/TRBV6-3
CDR3 protein: CASSYSRRGQPQHF

V gene: TRBV4-1
CDR3 protein: CASSQGGASYGYTF

V gene: TRBV12-3/TRBV12-4
CDR3 protein: CASKGQANQPQHF

V gene: TRBV6-5
CDR3 protein: CASSVQGKDTEAFF

V gene: TRBV4-1
CDR3 protein: CASSEQLLNEQFF

V gene: TRBV28
CDR3 protein: CASSCPSGVRYEQYF

V gene: TRBV4-2
CDR3 protein: CASSQAGQINSPLHF

V gene: TRBV28
CDR3 protein: CASRDPGTYIQYF

V gene: TRBV19
CDR3 protein: CASSITGESTDTQYF

V gene: TRBV7-2
CDR3 protein: CASSGGNTIYF

V gene: TRBV12-3/TRBV12-4
CDR3 protein: CASSHRTTGSGNSPLHF